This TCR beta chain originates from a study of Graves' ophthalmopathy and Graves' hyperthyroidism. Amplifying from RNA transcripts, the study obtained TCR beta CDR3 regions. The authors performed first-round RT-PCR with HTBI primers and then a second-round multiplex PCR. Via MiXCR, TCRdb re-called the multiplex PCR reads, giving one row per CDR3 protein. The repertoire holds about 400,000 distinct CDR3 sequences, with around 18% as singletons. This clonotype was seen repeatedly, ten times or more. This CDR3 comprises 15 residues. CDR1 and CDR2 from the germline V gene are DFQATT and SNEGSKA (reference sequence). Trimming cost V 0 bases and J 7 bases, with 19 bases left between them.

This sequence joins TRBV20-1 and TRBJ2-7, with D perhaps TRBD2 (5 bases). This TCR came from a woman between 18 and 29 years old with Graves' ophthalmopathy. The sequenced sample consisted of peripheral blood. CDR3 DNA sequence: TGCAGTGCTAGAGACCCCGAGGGTGCCCCTAATGAGCAGTACTTC. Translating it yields CSARDPEGAPNEQYF.